A selection of T cell receptor beta chains follows, all from one sample in a study of T cell changes during pregnancy in multiple sclerosis. Sequencing used immunoSEQ multiplex PCR; TCRdb keeps in-frame clones, though not all of them. The sample carries tens of thousands of clones, 94% recorded once. This sample comprised CD8+ T cells from peripheral blood mononuclear cells, obtained before pregnancy. The receptor source for this set is a female donor with multiple sclerosis, enrolled in a pregnancy study. Each CDR3 is given with its conserved first and last residue. The order of the fields is D gene, V gene, J gene, CDR3 DNA, CDR3 protein. D genes are given only for firm matches.

d_gene: -
v_gene: TRBV7-9
j_gene: TRBJ2-7
CDR3nt: TGTGCCAGCAGCTCTCAACAGGGCTCCTACGAGCAGTACTTC
CDR3aa: CASSSQQGSYEQYF

d_gene: -
v_gene: TRBV19
j_gene: TRBJ2-7
CDR3nt: TGTGCCAGTAACTCACTAGGGAGCGAGCAGTACTTC
CDR3aa: CASNSLGSEQYF

d_gene: -
v_gene: TRBV7-9
j_gene: TRBJ2-5
CDR3nt: TGTGCCAGCAGCTCCTCCGTATTGGAGACCCAGTACTTC
CDR3aa: CASSSSVLETQYF

d_gene: -
v_gene: TRBV4-1
j_gene: TRBJ2-5
CDR3nt: TGCGCCAGCAGCCAAGTCGTCCACCAAGAGACCCAGTACTTC
CDR3aa: CASSQVVHQETQYF

d_gene: TRBD1
v_gene: TRBV5-1
j_gene: TRBJ1-4
CDR3nt: TGCGCCAGCAGCTCAACCGGGACAGGGGTCCGTGGTGAAAAACTGTTTTTT
CDR3aa: CASSSTGTGVRGEKLFF

d_gene: -
v_gene: TRBV7-8
j_gene: TRBJ2-5
CDR3nt: TGTGCCAGCAGCTTAGTGCAGGGGATTCAAGAGACCCAGTACTTC
CDR3aa: CASSLVQGIQETQYF

d_gene: TRBD2
v_gene: TRBV15
j_gene: TRBJ2-7
CDR3nt: TGTGCCACCAGCGCGGGGGGGTACGAGCAGTACTTC
CDR3aa: CATSAGGYEQYF

d_gene: -
v_gene: TRBV29-1
j_gene: TRBJ2-7
CDR3nt: TGCAGCGTTGAGAAACAGGGTTACGAGCAGTACTTC
CDR3aa: CSVEKQGYEQYF

d_gene: -
v_gene: TRBV19
j_gene: TRBJ2-1
CDR3nt: TGTGCCAGTAGTAAGTATGGGGACACCCATGAGCAGTTCTTC
CDR3aa: CASSKYGDTHEQFF

d_gene: -
v_gene: TRBV27
j_gene: TRBJ2-5
CDR3nt: TGTGCCAGCAGTTTATCTCCAGGGGGGGAGACCCAGTACTTC
CDR3aa: CASSLSPGGETQYF

d_gene: -
v_gene: TRBV9
j_gene: TRBJ2-3
CDR3nt: TGTGCCAGCAGCGCCAGCGGGGATACGCAGTATTTT
CDR3aa: CASSASGDTQYF

d_gene: -
v_gene: TRBV5-1
j_gene: TRBJ2-7
CDR3nt: TGCGCCAGCAGCTCCCAGATGACAGGTGTTCTTGACGAGCAGTACTTC
CDR3aa: CASSSQMTGVLDEQYF